This T cell receptor (beta chain) comes out of a study of shared clonotypes between healthy human individuals. A remark on this clone: Its target is unknown.

Findings of the study overall: Richness estimates generally favored naive over memory subsets.

The run depth of the assay was deep. Generated by immunoSEQ multiplex PCR, the TCRdb table keeps only in-frame clones and is missing some. Of approximately 2.1 million clones in the sample, more than 85% were seen once. Sequencing was performed on naive CD4+ T cells from PBMCs. The subset: CD45RA+ positively selected. This receptor was identified in a man aged 18 to 29 in good health. Some clones in this sample may be carry-over from other donors' samples.

CDR3 coding DNA: TGTGCCAGCAGCTTAGTGGTGGGGGGGAACACTGAAGCTTTCTTT. It is translated as CASSLVVGGNTEAFF. V and J are TRBV5-4 and TRBJ1-1, with D possibly TRBD1 on 5 matching bases. This CDR3 has 15 residues. Germline CDR1 is SGHNT and CDR2 is YYREEE (reference sequence). V dropped 2 bases and J dropped 1 base, with 12 bases sitting between them.